A single sample is the source of the 3 T cell receptor beta chains below, sequenced in a study of blood T cells in healthy people across ages. A J-beta primer mix and a sample-barcoded 5' primer were used in a second PCR of roughly 7 to 12 cycles. TCRdb re-called the 5' RACE reads through MiXCR, storing one row per CDR3 protein. The sample has 600,000 or so distinct CDR3 sequences, around 21% seen once. Source material: blood. The receptors come from a man aged 65 to 79 in good health.

This clonotype has just a few counts. V usage is TRBV20-1 and J usage is TRBJ2-5; D may be TRBD2 (5 bases). V was trimmed by 8 bases and J by 5 bases, leaving 12 bases between them. The CDR3 sequence is 11 residues long. Germline CDR1 is DFQATT and CDR2 is SNEGSKA (reference sequence). The CDR3 is CSKLDRETQYF. Written as DNA, the CDR3 is TGCAGTAAACTAGATCGGGAGACCCAGTACTTC.

V and J are TRBV7-9 and TRBJ2-5, with D unclear. V gave up 6 bases and J gave up 0 bases, with 11 bases separating them. The CDR3 has 14 amino acids. Germline loops: CDR1 SEHNR, CDR2 FQNEAQ (reference sequence). This CDR3 reads CASRVGQNQETQYF. The CDR3 DNA follows: TGTGCCAGCAGGGTTGGGCAGAACCAAGAGACCCAGTACTTC. Full variable domain (rest looked up from reference TRBV7-9 and TRBJ2-5): DTGVSQNPRHKITKRGQNVTFRCDPISEHNRLYWYRQTLGQGPEFLTYFQNEAQLEKSRLLSDRFSAERPKGSFSTLEIQRTEQGDSAMYLCASRVGQNQETQYFGPGTRLLVL.

This clonotype was counted a few times. The chain uses TRBV2 and TRBJ1-4; maybe TRBD1 (6 bases). The CDR3 has 15 amino acids. The germline V and J ends were trimmed by 3 bases and 5 bases, with 13 bases remaining between them. Germline CDR1 is SNHLY and CDR2 is FYNNEI. CDR3 sequence reads: CASSETTGRNEKLFF. DNA of the CDR3: TGTGCCAGCAGTGAGACAACAGGGCGCAATGAAAAACTGTTTTTT.